This section outlines one T cell receptor (beta chain) sequence together with its context. The antigen is not known. The sample belongs to a study of T-cell memory formation after mild COVID-19. Whole-study findings and limits: Day 15 to 85 contractors were CD4/CD8 balanced; later expanders leaned CD4+. Some clones that responded turned up in pre-infection memory, which suggests that cross-reactive memory joined in.

In germline, CDR1 is LGHDT, CDR2 YNNKEL (reference sequence). The CDR3 has 15 residues. The V gene end was trimmed by 2 bases and the J gene end by 5 bases; junction bases not matched to a gene: 8. TCRdb used MiXCR to reprocess the 5' RACE reads, holding one entry per CDR3 protein. The sample has about 560,000 distinct CDR3 sequences; around 15% are singletons. Sequenced: PBMCs or a T cell subset sorted from them (not recorded which). The chain carries TRBV3-1 and TRBJ2-5; 7 bases are shared with TRBD2. The clonotype comes from an adult woman who had mild COVID-19 (a few samples of this study predate the infection). Cell type and time point are not known. The CDR3 nucleotides read TGTGCCAGCAGCCAATGGATGGGAGGGACGGAGACCCAGTACTTC. Translating gives CASSQWMGGTETQYF.